The 12 T cell receptor beta chains presented below share a single source sample, sequenced in a study of cytomegalovirus exposure and HLA in healthy donors. The PCR ran on 60 Vbeta and 13 Jbeta primers. Measured with immunoSEQ multiplex PCR; TCRdb has only the in-frame clones, and not every one. The sample includes 110,000 to 150,000 clones, almost 80% of them seen just once. Sequenced: PBMCs. The origin of the receptors is a woman between 25 and 40 years old in good health and CMV-seronegative.

The V and J genes are TRBV19 and TRBJ2-2, with 9 bases that match TRBD2. The CDR3 sequence is 13 residues long. CDR1 and CDR2 (germline): LNHDA, SQIVND (reference sequence). With 8 bases clipped from V and 4 bases from J, the junction kept 2 bases outside the gene matches. CDR3 nucleotide sequence: TGTGCCAGTCGACTAGCGGCCACCGGGGAGCTGTTTTTT. Protein sequence: CASRLAATGELFF.

V gene TRBV5-4 combines with J gene TRBJ2-3, with 8 bases lining up with TRBD2. The CDR3 has 18 residues. Trimming removed 0 bases from V and 0 bases from J; junction bases left unmatched: 9. Germline CDR1 is SGHNT and CDR2 is YYREEE (reference sequence). The CDR3 protein is CASSLVGRGATSTDTQYF. CDR3 in DNA: TGTGCCAGCAGCTTGGTGGGGCGGGGGGCAACTAGCACAGATACGCAGTATTTT. Combining the CDR3 with reference TRBV5-4 and TRBJ2-3 gives the whole variable domain ETGVTQSPTHLIKTRGQQVTLRCSSQSGHNTVSWYQQALGQGPQFIFQYYREEENGRGNFPPRFSGLQFPNYSSELNVNALELDDSALYLCASSLVGRGATSTDTQYFGPGTRLTVL.

The rearrangement links TRBV7-9 to TRBJ1-2; D gene uncertain. V was cut by 6 bases and J by 8 bases, with 16 bases left in between. From germline, CDR1 is SEHNR and CDR2 FQNEAQ (reference sequence). CDR3 size: 13 residues. The CDR3 sequence: CASRPTGIRGYTF. The CDR3 region has the DNA TGTGCCAGCAGACCCACGGGGATTCGCGGCTACACCTTC.

In this sample, this clone turned up a few times. The chain carries TRBV19 and TRBJ2-3; perhaps TRBD2 as D (6 bases). Trimming took off 7 bases at V and 1 base at J, with 21 bases between the two ends. Germline V CDR1 and CDR2: LNHDA, SQIVND (reference sequence). This CDR3 spans 17 amino acids. CDR3 region: CASTPRRMGGGTDTQYF. The CDR3 DNA follows: TGTGCCAGTACCCCCCGAAGGATGGGGGGAGGCACAGATACGCAGTATTTT.

This chain uses TRBV11-2 with TRBJ2-7, with D possibly being TRBD1 (6 bases). This CDR3 comprises 14 residues. Trimming removed 5 bases at V and 4 bases at J, with 15 bases between. CDR1 SGHAT and CDR2 FQNNGV come from the germline V gene. Written as DNA, the CDR3 is TGTGCCAGCAGCCGGACAGAGGGTATTTACGAGCAGTACTTC. This translates into CASSRTEGIYEQYF.

This clone was detected only a few times. Here the CDR3 DNA reads TGTGCCAGCAGCGTACGAGGGAGTACTGAAGCTTTCTTT. This gives the protein CASSVRGSTEAFF. The J gene is TRBJ1-1, the V gene TRBV9; D uncertain. V was cut by 1 base and J by 5 bases, with 9 bases left in between. CDR1 is SGDLS and CDR2 is YYNGEE in the germline V gene. The CDR3 is made up of 13 amino acids.

The chain couples TRBV6-1 to TRBJ1-2; no reliable D call. Germline lookup yields CDR1 MNHNS and CDR2 SASEGT. This CDR3 has 14 residues. Trimming took 3 bases from V and 3 from J, leaving 11 bases between them. CDR3 nucleotide sequence: TGTGCCAGCAGTGAGGGCGCAGCTTACTATGGCTACACCTTC. Its translation is CASSEGAAYYGYTF.

The chain is built from TRBV11-2 and TRBJ2-7; 10 bases are a match to TRBD1. The CDR3 length is 13 residues. CDR1 SGHAT and CDR2 FQNNGV come from the germline V gene. V shed 10 bases, J shed 3 bases, and the junction held 6 bases outside the gene matches. CDR3 nucleotides: TGTGCCACCCGGGACAGGGGAATCTACGAGCAGTACTTC. It yields the protein CATRDRGIYEQYF.

The chain has TRBV6-4 and TRBJ1-2; 8 bases map to TRBD1. CDR3 length: 16 residues. With 3 bases clipped from V and 3 bases from J, the junction kept 9 bases outside the gene matches. The germline V gene has CDR1 MRHNA and CDR2 SNTAGT. CDR3 amino acids: CASSELPGQEDYGYTF. The DNA of the CDR3 is TGTGCCAGCAGTGAACTGCCGGGACAGGAAGACTATGGCTACACCTTC.

This clone was recorded only once. This chain uses TRBV29-1 with TRBJ1-2; 8 nucleotides align to TRBD1. This CDR3 region has 15 residues. CDR1 and CDR2 (germline): SQVTM, ANQGSEA. J gave up 5 bases and V 3 bases, and 11 bases lay outside the gene matches. The CDR3 is CSVERSGQGWYGYTF. The CDR3, as DNA: TGCAGCGTTGAGAGGTCTGGACAGGGTTGGTATGGCTACACCTTC.

The V and J genes are TRBV23-1 and TRBJ1-1; D not resolved. TRBV23-1 is placed among ORFs of uncertain function. Trimming stripped 4 bases from V and 1 base from J, with 10 bases between. CDR3 length: 14 amino acids. The CDR3 spells CASSPTGGNTEAFF. The CDR3, as DNA: TGCGCCAGCAGTCCTACGGGTGGGAACACTGAAGCTTTCTTT.

The rearrangement joins TRBV30 to TRBJ1-2; 7 nucleotides match TRBD1. J was trimmed by 4 bases and V by 2 bases; bases with no gene match: 1. The CDR3 runs 12 residues. In germline, CDR1 is GTSNPN, CDR2 SVGIG (reference sequence). The CDR3 nucleotides are TGTGCCTGGAGTACAGGGGTCTATGGCTACACCTTC. It yields the protein CAWSTGVYGYTF. Using reference TRBV30 and TRBJ1-2 for the parts outside the CDR3, the full variable domain is SQTIHQWPATLVQPVGSPLSLECTVEGTSNPNLYWYRQAAGRGLQLLFYSVGIGQISSEVPQNLSASRPQDRQFILSSKKLLLSDSGFYLCAWSTGVYGYTFGSGTRLTVV.